The T cell receptor (beta chain) under discussion was sequenced for a study of blood T cell repertoires in COVID-19. Study-level information: T cells, B-cell-depleted T cells, or PBMCs provided the cDNA or gDNA that served as material.

In the source study's methods: The assay estimated nucleated cells by amplifying reference gene primers. Sequencing used immunoSEQ multiplex PCR; TCRdb keeps in-frame clones, though not all of them. The V and J calls and clone size were taken over from that table, and D and trimming were inferred from the DNA. Of approximately 150,000 clones in the sample, almost 90% were seen once. V lost 4 bases, J lost 3 bases, and 6 bases stayed unmatched. The CDR3 totals 15 residues. In germline, CDR1 is SGHTS, CDR2 YDEGEE. The V and J genes are TRBV5-8 and TRBJ1-5, with 8 nucleotides matching TRBD1. Sequencing was carried out using peripheral blood. The TCR was taken from a woman in her sixties or seventies with acute or convalescent COVID-19. Written as DNA, the CDR3 is TGTGCCAGCAGCACTGGACAGGGCCTCAATCAGCCCCAGCATTTT. Its translation: CASSTGQGLNQPQHF.